This T cell receptor (beta chain) originates from a study of blood T cell repertoires in COVID-19. Study-wide background: COVID-19 samples from acute and convalescent phases originated in the United States, Italy and Spain. From T cells, B-cell-depleted T cells, or PBMCs came the material, which was cDNA or gDNA.

V lost 6 bases to trimming and J lost 0 bases; unmatched junction nucleotides: 9. Germline-derived CDR1 and CDR2 are MDHEN and SYDVKM. The CDR3 length is 16 residues. In the study's own analysis: For nucleated cells, counts were estimated from reference gene primer amplification. The protocol was immunoSEQ multiplex PCR, while the TCRdb copy is restricted to in-frame clones and leaves out a portion. From that table come the V and J calls and clone size; the DNA was used to work out D and trimming. Of around 200,000 clones listed, 65% to 85% are singletons. The specimen was peripheral blood. V usage is TRBV28 and J usage is TRBJ2-3, with 7 bases identical to TRBD1. The clonotype comes from a human donor with acute or convalescent COVID-19. The donor label of this sample is uncertain. The CDR3 sequence is CASSEVRGQSTDTQYF. The CDR3 DNA follows: TGTGCCAGCAGCGAGGTGAGGGGGCAGAGCACAGATACGCAGTATTTT.